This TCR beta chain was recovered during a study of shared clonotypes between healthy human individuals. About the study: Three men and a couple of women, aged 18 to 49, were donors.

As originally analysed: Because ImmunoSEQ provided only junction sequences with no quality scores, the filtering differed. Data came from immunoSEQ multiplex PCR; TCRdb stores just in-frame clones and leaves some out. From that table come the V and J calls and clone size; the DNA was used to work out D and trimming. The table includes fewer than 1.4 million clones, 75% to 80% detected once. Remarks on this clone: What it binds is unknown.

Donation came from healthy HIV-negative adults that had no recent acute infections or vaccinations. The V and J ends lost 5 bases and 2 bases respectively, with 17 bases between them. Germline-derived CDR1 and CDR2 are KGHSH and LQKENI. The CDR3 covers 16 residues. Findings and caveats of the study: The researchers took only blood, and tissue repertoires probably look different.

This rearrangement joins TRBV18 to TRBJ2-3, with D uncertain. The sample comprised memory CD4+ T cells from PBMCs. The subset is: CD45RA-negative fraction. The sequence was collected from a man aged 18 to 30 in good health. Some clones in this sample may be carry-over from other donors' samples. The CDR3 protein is CASSVSQTLYTDTQYF. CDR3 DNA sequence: TGTGCCAGCTCAGTTTCACAGACCTTATACACAGATACGCAGTATTTT.